These 18 T cell receptor beta chains were sequenced from one sample in a study of Graves' ophthalmopathy and Graves' hyperthyroidism. RNA transcripts yielded amplified TCR beta CDR3 regions. Second-round multiplex PCR followed a first-round RT-PCR using HTBI primers. TCRdb fed the multiplex PCR reads into MiXCR, producing one record per CDR3 protein. The sample includes about half a million distinct CDR3 sequences, around 14% seen only once; the top ten take around 9.8%. The specimen was blood. These receptors originate from a woman between 25 and 40 years old with Graves' ophthalmopathy.

This clonotype was picked up many times. The chain uses TRBV6-1 and TRBJ2-7, with D tentatively TRBD1 or TRBD2 (5 bases each). V dropped 3 bases and J dropped 6 bases, with 18 bases sitting between them. Germline V gives CDR1 MNHNS, CDR2 SASEGT. CDR3 size: 15 residues. The CDR3 loop reads CASSEILGTTSEQYF. Here the CDR3 DNA reads TGTGCCAGCAGTGAGATTCTCGGGACCACGTCCGAGCAGTACTTC.

The gene calls are TRBV4-3 and TRBJ2-2; tentatively, D is TRBD2 (6 bases). V lost 2 bases and J lost 4, with 14 bases in between. Germline lookup yields CDR1 LGHNA and CDR2 YSLEER. CDR3 length: 16 residues. Here the CDR3 DNA reads TGCGCCAGCAGCCAACTACCGGGACTCACCACCGGGGAGCTGTTTTTT. Translated: CASSQLPGLTTGELFF.

V is TRBV11-2 and J is TRBJ2-4, with D perhaps TRBD1 (6 bases). Per germline, CDR1 SGHAT and CDR2 FQNNGV. CDR3 length equals 17 residues. The V end was cut by 3 bases, the J end by 3 bases, with 18 bases between. CDR3: CASSFSNGGFDKNIQYF. CDR3 sequence (DNA): TGTGCCAGCAGCTTTTCTAATGGGGGCTTCGACAAAAACATTCAGTACTTC.

This clonotype came up many times. The chain combines TRBV6-2 or TRBV6-3 with TRBJ2-6; 9 positions match TRBD1. The germline CDR1 and CDR2 sequences are MNHEY and SVGEGT. CDR3 size: 19 residues. Unmatched junction bases numbered 12, after V lost 5 bases and J lost 1 base. The CDR3 protein is CASSPKAGQGSSGANVLTF. DNA of the CDR3: TGTGCCAGCAGTCCAAAAGCGGGACAGGGTTCTTCTGGGGCCAACGTCCTGACTTTC.

This clonotype was recorded at least ten times. The CDR3 is CASSGQLDNSPLHF. CDR3 in DNA: TGTGCCAGCAGCGGACAGCTAGATAATTCACCCCTCCACTTT. The chain carries TRBV6-1 and TRBJ1-6; perhaps TRBD1 as D (6 bases). This CDR3 is built from 14 residues. Germline V CDR1 and CDR2: MNHNS, SASEGT. The V and J ends lost 6 bases and 5 bases respectively, with 11 bases between them.

In regard to this clonotype: A much larger clone lies one base from this, so it may be a read error. The rearrangement uses TRBV29-1 and TRBJ1-2, with a weak D call TRBD1 (5 bases). The CDR3 runs to 12 residues. Germline lookup yields CDR1 SQVTM and CDR2 ANQGSEA. V shed 7 bases and J shed 4 bases, with 13 bases lying between them. The CDR3 region is CSAERGGYGYTF. In nucleotides, the CDR3 is TGCAGCGCAGAAAGGGGCGGCTATGGCTACACCTTC.

This clonotype was detected many times. This rearrangement joins TRBV5-1 to TRBJ2-4, with D possibly matching TRBD2 (6 bases). Trimming left V 7 bases short and J 1 base short, with 9 bases between. The germline CDR1 and CDR2 sequences are SGHRS and YFSETQ. This CDR3 is 13 amino acids long. The CDR3 DNA reads as TGCGCCAGCGCAGGAGGGGCCAAAAACATTCAGTACTTC. This encodes CASAGGAKNIQYF.

This clonotype was picked up a small number of times. A much larger clone is a single base away; this may be a read error. The chain uses TRBV9 and TRBJ1-2; 9 bases agree with TRBD1. CDR1 is SGDLS, CDR2 YYNGEE, per germline. The CDR3 is made up of 14 amino acids. CDR3 loop: CASSGYRGLDGFTF. CDR3 nucleotide sequence: TGTGCCAGCAGCGGTTACAGGGGGCTAGATGGCTTCACCTTC.

This clonotype has at least ten counts. This sequence joins TRBV5-1 and TRBJ1-5, with D possibly being TRBD1 (5 bases). The V gene lost 2 bases and the J gene lost 11 bases, with 20 bases spanning the gap. The CDR3 is 15 amino acids. Germline CDR1 and CDR2: SGHRS and YFSETQ. In DNA form, the CDR3 reads TGCGCCAGCAGCTTACAACCGGGACGAGATGATGCCCAGCATTTT. It translates to CASSLQPGRDDAQHF.

This clonotype was detected many times. CDR3 coding DNA: TGTGCCAGCAGTTACTTCGGACCAGGGCAGGGTGAGACCCAGTACTTC. This translates into CASSYFGPGQGETQYF. The chain recombines TRBV6-5 with TRBJ2-5; weak D call: TRBD1 (5 bases). Looked up from germline, CDR1 is MNHEY and CDR2 is SVGAGI. The CDR3 is 16 amino acids. V was pared by 1 base and J by 5 bases, with 17 bases between.

This clonotype was detected ten times or more. Germline and junction disagree at one end, which may indicate a read error. This chain joins TRBV4-1 and TRBJ2-5, with D tentatively TRBD2 (6 bases). The CDR3 totals 17 residues. CDR1 and CDR2 (germline): MGHRA, YSYEKL. CDR3 region: CASSQEAGTSWGETQYF. The CDR3, as DNA: TGCGCCAGCAGTCAAGAGGCCGGGACTTCCTGGGGAGAGACCCAGTACTTC.

V gene TRBV29-1 combines with J gene TRBJ2-5, with D perhaps matching TRBD2 (6 bases). CDR1 and CDR2 (germline): SQVTM, ANQGSEA. This CDR3 comprises 13 residues. Trimming cost V 7 bases and J 5 bases, with 17 bases left between them. The CDR3 DNA follows: TGCAGCGCTCGGGACTTACAAGTGGAGACCCAGTACTTC. Translated, it gives CSARDLQVETQYF.

This rearrangement joins TRBV19 to TRBJ2-7; D unresolved. Trimming cost V 0 bases and J 0 bases, with 9 bases left between them. The germline V gene encodes CDR1 LNHDA and CDR2 SQIVND (reference sequence). CDR3 length: 15 amino acids. CDR3 DNA sequence: TGTGCCAGTAGTATAGAAGCGTTAAGCTCCTACGAGCAGTACTTC. It specifies CASSIEALSSYEQYF.

This clonotype was counted at least ten times. CDR3 amino acids: CASSVRMLSNQPQHF. As DNA, the CDR3 is TGTGCCAGCAGTGTTCGCATGTTGAGCAATCAGCCCCAGCATTTT. J is TRBJ1-5 and V is TRBV6-1; D remains ambiguous. This CDR3 spans 15 amino acids. CDR1 and CDR2 from the germline V gene are MNHNS and SASEGT. V lost 4 bases, J lost 1 base, and 11 bases lay in between.

This clonotype was picked up many times. CDR3 residues: CASSISDGWTEAFF. The CDR3 nucleotides are TGTGCCAGCAGCATCTCGGACGGTTGGACTGAAGCTTTCTTT. The chain joins TRBV6-5 to TRBJ1-1; no clear D. Trimming removed 6 bases from V and 5 bases from J, with 16 bases in between. Germline CDR1 and CDR2: MNHEY and SVGAGI. The CDR3 has 14 amino acids.

With respect to this clonotype: It may be a read error: a sequence one base away is much more abundant. The V and J genes are TRBV7-2 and TRBJ1-1; unclear D gene. This CDR3 is 14 amino acids long. Trimming took off 5 bases at V and 0 bases at J, with 10 bases between the two ends. Germline values: CDR1 SGHTA, CDR2 FQGNSA. The CDR3, as DNA: TGTGCCAGCAGCCCACAGCCCATGAACACTGAAGCTTTCTTT. Protein sequence: CASSPQPMNTEAFF.

This clonotype was recorded many times. The V and J genes are TRBV7-3 and TRBJ1-1; D remains unclear. This CDR3 has 13 amino acids. Trimming took 0 bases from V and 5 from J, leaving 7 bases between them. CDR1 and CDR2 (germline): SGHTA, FQGTGA. DNA for the CDR3: TGTGCCAGCAGCTTAACGGGGAAGACTGAAGCTTTCTTT. Encoded protein: CASSLTGKTEAFF.

This clonotype showed up many times. The chain couples TRBV29-1 to TRBJ1-2; D call uncertain. V was cut by 4 bases and J by 4 bases, with 10 bases left in between. Germline CDR1 is SQVTM and CDR2 is ANQGSEA. The CDR3 has 12 amino acids. The CDR3 is CSVVDPTYGYTF. The CDR3 DNA reads TGCAGCGTTGTAGACCCGACCTATGGCTACACCTTC.